This T cell receptor (beta chain) stems from a study of cytomegalovirus exposure and HLA in healthy donors. Findings and caveats of the study: Several top significant clusters appeared, in a later analysis, to be linked to common viral pathogens. Reportedly, TCR beta sequences accurately predicted HLA-A and HLA-B alleles in most subjects.

Vbeta (60) and Jbeta (13) primers were used in the PCR. Assay used: immunoSEQ multiplex PCR; TCRdb lists only in-frame clones, some missing. Of approximately 100,000 clones listed, about four fifths are singletons. A word on this clone: Its antigen is undetermined.

Sequenced: PBMCs. The sequence was obtained from a female donor in good health and CMV-seropositive.

CDR3 loop: CASSLGTAGGPQETQYF. The CDR3 DNA sequence: TGTGCCAGCAGCTTAGGGACGGCGGGGGGTCCACAAGAGACCCAGTACTTC. V usage is TRBV7-2 and J usage is TRBJ2-5; 8 nucleotides agree with TRBD2. The J segment lost 2 bases and the V segment lost 1 base, leaving 9 bases of the junction unmatched. The length of the CDR3 is 17 residues. Germline V gives CDR1 SGHTA, CDR2 FQGNSA.